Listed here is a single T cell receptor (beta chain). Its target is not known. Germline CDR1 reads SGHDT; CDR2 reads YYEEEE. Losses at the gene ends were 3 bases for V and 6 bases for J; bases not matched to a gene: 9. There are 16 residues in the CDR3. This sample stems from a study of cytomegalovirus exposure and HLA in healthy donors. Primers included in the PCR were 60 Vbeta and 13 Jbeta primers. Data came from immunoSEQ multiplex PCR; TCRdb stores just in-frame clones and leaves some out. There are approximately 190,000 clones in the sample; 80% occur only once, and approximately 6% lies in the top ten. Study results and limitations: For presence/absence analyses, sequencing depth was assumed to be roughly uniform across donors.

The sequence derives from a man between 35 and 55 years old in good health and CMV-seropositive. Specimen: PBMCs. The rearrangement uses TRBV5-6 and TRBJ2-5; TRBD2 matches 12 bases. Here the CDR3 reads CASSSWTSGVGKTQYF. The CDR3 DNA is TGTGCCAGCAGCTCGTGGACTAGCGGGGTGGGGAAGACCCAGTACTTC. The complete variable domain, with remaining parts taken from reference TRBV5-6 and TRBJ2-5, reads DAGVTQSPTHLIKTRGQQVTLRCSPKSGHDTVSWYQQALGQGPQFIFQYYEEEERQRGNFPDRFSGHQFPNYSSELNVNALLLGDSALYLCASSSWTSGVGKTQYFGPGTRLLVL.